Listed here are 10 T cell receptor beta chains from one sample, sequenced in a study of CD8 T cells in ankylosing spondylitis. Overall study findings and caveats: Several highly homologous variants made up a TCR beta motif, and this motif appeared characteristic of ankylosing spondylitis blood.

A single record per CDR3 protein comes from TCRdb applying MiXCR to the 5' RACE reads. The repertoire holds about 510,000 distinct CDR3 sequences, with about 5.7% as singletons. For these TCRs, the target antigens are not known. Material for sequencing was blood, either unsorted or a sorted T cell fraction (not recorded which). The receptors stem from a male donor with ankylosing spondylitis.

The V gene is TRBV6-5, the J gene TRBJ2-2; D may correspond to TRBD1 or TRBD2 (5 bases each). The V gene's germline CDR1 is MNHEY and CDR2 SVGAGI. Trimming left V 0 bases short and J 0 bases short, with 11 bases between. The CDR3 is made up of 17 amino acids. The CDR3 nucleotides read TGTGCCAGCAGTTACTCGGGGGACCAGGCGAACACCGGGGAGCTGTTTTTT. It encodes CASSYSGDQANTGELFF.

This clonotype came up a few times. The gene calls are TRBV7-9 and TRBJ1-6; weak D call: TRBD1 (5 bases). V dropped 5 bases and J dropped 6 bases, with 14 bases sitting between them. Germline CDR1 reads SEHNR; CDR2 reads FQNEAQ (reference sequence). The CDR3 consists of 15 residues. CDR3 DNA sequence: TGTGCCAGCAGCCCAATGGCGGGGGTTAATTCACCCCTCCACTTT. This encodes CASSPMAGVNSPLHF.

This clonotype occurred many times. The junction shows a germline mismatch at one end, possibly a read error. This chain joins TRBV7-9 and TRBJ1-1; D remains ambiguous. Per the germline V gene, CDR1 is SEHNR and CDR2 is FQNEAQ (reference sequence). This CDR3 spans 13 amino acids. CDR3 protein: CASSSQENTEAFF. Written as DNA, the CDR3 is TGCGCCAGCAGCTCTCAGGAAAACACTGAAGCTTTCTTT.

This clonotype was recorded at least ten times. The chain couples TRBV7-2 to TRBJ2-1; 7 bases match TRBD2. The germline V gene encodes CDR1 SGHTA and CDR2 FQGNSA. V lost 6 bases to trimming and J lost 0 bases; unmatched junction nucleotides: 5. The CDR3 is 15 amino acids. This CDR3 reads CASRPTSASYNEQFF. The CDR3 nucleotides are TGTGCCAGCAGGCCTACTAGCGCCTCCTACAATGAGCAGTTCTTC.

The rearrangement uses TRBV20-1 and TRBJ2-7, with a weak D call TRBD1 (5 bases). This CDR3 contains 13 residues. Between the trimmed V and J ends, which lost 0 bases and 7 bases, there was a span of 13 bases. From germline, CDR1 is DFQATT and CDR2 SNEGSKA (reference sequence). The CDR3 DNA sequence: TGCAGTGCTAGAGATCCCCCAGGGCAAGAGCAGTACTTC. Translating it yields CSARDPPGQEQYF.

This clonotype was observed many times. V and J are TRBV29-1 and TRBJ2-1; D gene unclear. Trimming cost V 1 base and J 7 bases, with 14 bases left between them. Germline values: CDR1 SQVTM, CDR2 ANQGSEA. This CDR3 is built from 14 residues. This CDR3 reads CSVEGRRVLNEQFF. The CDR3 nucleotides are TGCAGCGTTGAAGGTCGAAGGGTCTTGAATGAGCAGTTCTTC.

The sample holds many counts of this clonotype. This chain connects TRBV6-1 to TRBJ2-3; D perhaps matches TRBD1 (6 bases). The length of the CDR3 is 14 residues. CDR1 and CDR2 (germline): MNHNS, SASEGT. V was trimmed by 7 bases and J by 2 bases, leaving 13 bases between them. This CDR3 reads CASNQGPLTDTQYF. The CDR3 nucleotides read TGTGCCAGCAACCAGGGGCCCCTCACAGATACGCAGTATTTT.

Concerning this clonotype: Just one base apart from a much larger clone, this may be a read error. The chain uses TRBV5-6 and TRBJ1-6, with D unclear. CDR3 length: 13 residues. Germline CDR1 SGHDT, CDR2 YYEEEE. CDR3 sequence (DNA): TGTGCCAGCAGCCAGAATGACGGGTCACACCTCCACTTT. Amino acid sequence: CASSQNDGSHLHF. Filled out from reference TRBV5-6 and TRBJ1-6, the complete variable domain reads DAGVTQSPTHLIKTRGQQVTLRCSPKSGHDTVSWYQQALGQGPQFIFQYYEEEERQRGNFPDRFSGHQFPNYSSELNVNALLLGDSALYLCASSQNDGSHLHFGNGTRLTVT.

This clonotype appeared a few times. The chain has TRBV7-8 and TRBJ2-3; 12 bases agree with TRBD2. Germline trimming cut 6 bases from V and 2 bases from J; bases unmatched to any gene: 3. CDR3 length: 15 residues. Germline assignment: CDR1 SGHVS and CDR2 FQNEAQ. Here the CDR3 reads CASSRTSGDTDTQYF. In DNA form, the CDR3 reads TGTGCCAGCAGTCGGACTAGCGGGGACACAGATACGCAGTATTTT.

This clonotype has a count of ten or more. This chain joins TRBV12-3 or TRBV12-4 and TRBJ2-3, with TRBD1 matching over 8 bases. V shed 4 bases, J shed 2 bases, and the junction held 11 bases outside the gene matches. The CDR3 is 17 amino acids. CDR3 sequence reads: CASSSFSGQEITDTQYF. In nucleotides, the CDR3 is TGTGCCAGCAGTTCTTTTTCGGGACAGGAGATCACAGATACGCAGTATTTT.